A selection of T cell receptor beta chains follows, all from one sample in a study of blood T cells in healthy people across ages. TCRdb recomputed calls from the 5' RACE reads with MiXCR, one row per CDR3 protein. The data show about 800,000 distinct CDR3 sequences, just under 25% seen once. These sequences were also reported in another study, on T cells of mothers and their children.

The sample was blood. The source is a boy under 18 in good health. Each CDR3 is given with its conserved first and last residue. D genes are given only for firm matches. Only some rows state a clone size, as once, few, many or a class for expanded clones.

D: .; J: TRBJ2-5; size: few; V: TRBV4-1; CDR3: CASSQEGGGSQETQYF; DNA: TGCGCCAGCAGCCAAGAGGGTGGAGGTTCCCAAGAGACCCAGTACTTC
D: TRBD1; J: TRBJ2-1; size: few; V: TRBV3-1; CDR3: CASSQVSGGFREQFF; DNA: TGTGCCAGCAGCCAAGTCTCAGGGGGTTTTCGGGAGCAGTTCTTC
D: .; J: TRBJ2-1; size: few; V: TRBV9; CDR3: CASSVGQNEQFF; DNA: TGTGCCAGCAGCGTAGGGCAGAATGAGCAGTTCTTC
D: .; J: TRBJ2-1; size: .; V: TRBV6-2/TRBV6-3; CDR3: CASGRDEQFF; DNA: TGTGCCAGCGGTCGAGATGAGCAGTTCTTC
D: TRBD2; J: TRBJ2-7; size: many; V: TRBV27; CDR3: CASSSAGGYEQYF; DNA: TGTGCCAGCAGTTCCGCGGGGGGGTACGAGCAGTACTTC
D: TRBD2; J: TRBJ2-5; size: few; V: TRBV3-1; CDR3: CASSQREGLFQETQYF; DNA: TGTGCCAGCAGCCAGAGGGAGGGGCTCTTCCAAGAGACCCAGTACTTC
D: .; J: TRBJ1-3; size: .; V: TRBV27; CDR3: CAPPGRVSSGNTIYF; DNA: TGTGCCCCTCCGGGGCGGGTAAGCTCTGGAAACACCATATATTTT
D: .; J: TRBJ1-1; size: few; V: TRBV6-2/TRBV6-3; CDR3: CASGDGGMAYSAAFF; DNA: TGTGCCAGCGGGGACGGTGGAATGGCATATAGTGCAGCTTTCTTT
D: TRBD2; J: TRBJ2-3; size: .; V: TRBV7-2; CDR3: CASSPSGRVTDTQYF; DNA: TGTGCCAGCAGCCCCAGCGGGAGGGTCACAGATACGCAGTATTTT
D: .; J: TRBJ1-4; size: few; V: TRBV7-8; CDR3: CASSLAGGANEKLFF; DNA: TGTGCCAGCAGCTTAGCCGGGGGGGCAAATGAAAAACTGTTTTTT
D: TRBD1; J: TRBJ2-5; size: many; V: TRBV29-1; CDR3: CSGRTGQETQYF; DNA: TGCAGCGGTAGGACAGGTCAAGAGACCCAGTACTTC
D: .; J: TRBJ2-5; size: .; V: TRBV29-1; CDR3: CSVVLLMAETQYF; DNA: TGCAGCGTTGTACTGTTAATGGCGGAGACCCAGTACTTC
D: .; J: TRBJ1-3; size: few; V: TRBV27; CDR3: CASHSIPGNTIYF; DNA: TGTGCCAGCCATTCTATACCTGGAAACACCATATATTTT
D: TRBD1; J: TRBJ2-3; size: once; V: TRBV5-6; CDR3: CAGSSTGQGTDTQYF; DNA: TGTGCCGGCAGCTCAACGGGACAGGGGACAGATACGCAGTATTTT
D: TRBD2; J: TRBJ2-3; size: few; V: TRBV29-1; CDR3: CSVEISLAGGLADTQYF; DNA: TGCAGCGTCGAGATATCACTGGCGGGGGGGCTAGCAGATACGCAGTATTTT
D: TRBD2; J: TRBJ2-1; size: .; V: TRBV4-3; CDR3: CASSQDFGTSGINEQFF; DNA: TGCGCCAGCAGCCAAGATTTCGGGACTAGCGGGATCAATGAGCAGTTCTTC
D: .; J: TRBJ2-5; size: .; V: TRBV21-1; CDR3: CASSKGAGGPYQETQYF; DNA: TGTGCCAGCAGCAAGGGGGCAGGGGGCCCCTACCAAGAGACCCAGTACTTC
D: .; J: TRBJ2-7; size: .; V: TRBV28; CDR3: CASSLGSGDRADEQYF; DNA: TGTGCCAGCAGTTTAGGGTCGGGAGACAGGGCTGACGAGCAGTACTTC
D: .; J: TRBJ2-1; size: .; V: TRBV27; CDR3: CASRGGVYNEQFF; DNA: TGTGCCAGCAGAGGCGGGGTCTACAATGAGCAGTTCTTC
D: TRBD1; J: TRBJ2-7; size: many; V: TRBV2; CDR3: CASSPGQGHLF; DNA: TGTGCCAGCAGTCCTGGACAGGGTCACCTTTTC
D: .; J: TRBJ2-3; size: .; V: TRBV11-3; CDR3: CASSLAGAMTDTQYF; DNA: TGTGCCAGCAGCTTAGCGGGGGCGATGACAGATACGCAGTATTTT
D: .; J: TRBJ2-5; size: .; V: TRBV20-1; CDR3: CSASGTSEETQYF; DNA: TGCAGTGCTAGCGGGACGTCCGAAGAGACCCAGTACTTC
D: TRBD1; J: TRBJ2-6; size: .; V: TRBV18; CDR3: CASSLGQGIPYVLTF; DNA: TGTGCCAGCTCACTGGGACAGGGGATCCCTTACGTCCTGACTTTC
D: TRBD2; J: TRBJ2-3; size: .; V: TRBV7-6; CDR3: CASSAGLAGGSTDTQYF; DNA: TGTGCCAGCAGCGCGGGACTAGCGGGGGGTTCCACAGATACGCAGTATTTT
D: TRBD2; J: TRBJ2-2; size: .; V: TRBV4-3; CDR3: CASSQEGDYRGELFF; DNA: TGCGCCAGCAGCCAAGAAGGGGACTATCGCGGGGAGCTGTTTTTT
D: .; J: TRBJ2-7; size: .; V: TRBV27; CDR3: CASRDSGEQYF; DNA: TGCGCCAGCAGAGACAGCGGCGAGCAGTACTTC
D: .; J: TRBJ1-1; size: few; V: TRBV28; CDR3: CASSLRPASTEAFF; DNA: TGTGCCAGCAGTTTACGGCCCGCTAGCACTGAAGCTTTCTTT
D: .; J: TRBJ2-5; size: few; V: TRBV29-1; CDR3: CSVATQSGTQYF; DNA: TGCAGCGTTGCCACCCAAAGCGGGACCCAGTACTTC
D: .; J: TRBJ2-3; size: .; V: TRBV28; CDR3: CASSERDADTQYF; DNA: TGTGCCAGCAGTGAGAGGGACGCAGATACGCAGTATTTT
D: TRBD1; J: TRBJ1-4; size: few; V: TRBV7-2; CDR3: CASSLGTGGTNEKLFF; DNA: TGTGCCAGCAGCTTAGGGACAGGGGGAACTAATGAAAAACTGTTTTTT
D: .; J: TRBJ2-3; size: .; V: TRBV9; CDR3: CASSAIVEDTQYF; DNA: TGTGCCAGCAGCGCGATTGTGGAAGATACGCAGTATTTT
D: .; J: TRBJ1-2; size: few; V: TRBV7-2; CDR3: CASSPHRAWSVYGYTF; DNA: TGTGCCAGCAGCCCTCACAGGGCTTGGTCAGTTTATGGCTACACCTTC
D: TRBD1; J: TRBJ2-2; size: few; V: TRBV6-2/TRBV6-3; CDR3: CASSGTESGELFF; DNA: TGTGCCAGCAGTGGGACAGAGTCCGGGGAGCTGTTTTTT
D: .; J: TRBJ2-7; size: .; V: TRBV29-1; CDR3: CSVESTESSYEQYF; DNA: TGCAGCGTTGAGAGTACAGAGAGCTCCTACGAGCAGTACTTC
D: .; J: TRBJ1-1; size: .; V: TRBV9; CDR3: CASTPPGGENTEAFF; DNA: TGTGCCAGCACCCCACCCGGGGGGGAGAACACTGAAGCTTTCTTT
D: .; J: TRBJ2-7; size: many; V: TRBV6-2/TRBV6-3; CDR3: CASSRAVGHSTYEQYF; DNA: TGTGCCAGCAGCAGGGCCGTGGGGCATTCCACGTACGAGCAGTACTTC
D: .; J: TRBJ1-1; size: few; V: TRBV6-5; CDR3: CASSYSNSGNTEAFF; DNA: TGTGCCAGCAGTTACTCGAATTCTGGGAACACTGAAGCTTTCTTT
D: TRBD2; J: TRBJ2-5; size: .; V: TRBV6-1; CDR3: CASSEAFAGDETQYF; DNA: TGTGCCAGCAGTGAAGCGTTTGCGGGAGACGAGACCCAGTACTTC
D: TRBD2; J: TRBJ2-1; size: few; V: TRBV18; CDR3: CASSRTPELALSSYNEQFF; DNA: TGTGCCAGCTCACGAACCCCGGAACTAGCGTTGAGCTCCTACAATGAGCAGTTCTTC
D: TRBD2; J: TRBJ2-4; size: many; V: TRBV4-1; CDR3: CASSPGLAGGLAKNIQYF; DNA: TGCGCCAGCAGCCCCGGACTAGCGGGAGGATTAGCCAAAAACATTCAGTACTTC
D: .; J: TRBJ2-5; size: few; V: TRBV28; CDR3: CASSLGSREQYF; DNA: TGTGCCAGCAGTTTGGGATCAAGGGAGCAGTACTTC
D: TRBD1; J: TRBJ1-4; size: few; V: TRBV20-1; CDR3: CSAMGQAEGKLFF; DNA: TGCAGTGCTATGGGACAGGCCGAAGGAAAACTGTTTTTT
D: .; J: TRBJ2-5; size: .; V: TRBV6-2/TRBV6-3; CDR3: CASSYGPRAEETQYF; DNA: TGTGCCAGCAGTTACGGACCGCGGGCTGAAGAGACCCAGTACTTC
D: .; J: TRBJ2-1; size: many; V: TRBV29-1; CDR3: CSIVSGYSNEQFF; DNA: TGCAGCATCGTAAGCGGGTATAGTAATGAGCAGTTCTTC
D: .; J: TRBJ2-1; size: .; V: TRBV9; CDR3: CASSRRDFSLGGEQFF; DNA: TGTGCCAGCAGCCGCAGGGACTTCTCATTGGGGGGTGAGCAGTTCTTC
D: TRBD1; J: TRBJ2-7; size: .; V: TRBV12-3/TRBV12-4; CDR3: CASRWTGSYEQYF; DNA: TGTGCCAGCAGGTGGACAGGATCCTACGAGCAGTACTTC
D: TRBD2; J: TRBJ2-3; size: .; V: TRBV9; CDR3: CASSVEGGAGVLDTQYF; DNA: TGTGCCAGCAGCGTAGAGGGTGGGGCGGGAGTGTTGGATACGCAGTATTTT
D: .; J: TRBJ1-2; size: .; V: TRBV3-1; CDR3: CASSQRMAEANYGYTF; DNA: TGTGCCAGCAGCCAACGGATGGCTGAAGCTAACTATGGCTACACCTTC
D: .; J: TRBJ1-1; size: few; V: TRBV9; CDR3: CASSGSVTGYEAFF; DNA: TGTGCCAGCAGCGGATCTGTAACAGGGTATGAAGCTTTCTTT
D: TRBD1; J: TRBJ1-1; size: .; V: TRBV5-4; CDR3: CASSLRDSPFRAFF; DNA: TGTGCCAGCAGCCTACGGGACAGTCCCTTTAGAGCTTTCTTT
D: .; J: TRBJ1-4; size: .; V: TRBV12-3/TRBV12-4; CDR3: CASSEGSLGEKLFF; DNA: TGTGCCAGCAGTGAGGGGAGTTTAGGGGAAAAACTGTTTTTT
D: TRBD2; J: TRBJ2-3; size: once; V: TRBV5-5; CDR3: CASSQPGGATQYF; DNA: TGTGCCAGCAGCCAGCCGGGGGGGGCTACGCAGTATTTT
D: .; J: TRBJ1-1; size: few; V: TRBV6-5; CDR3: CASSRIGGTTEAFF; DNA: TGTGCCAGCAGTCGGATAGGGGGGACGACTGAAGCTTTCTTT
D: .; J: TRBJ2-5; size: .; V: TRBV7-6; CDR3: CASSSRLRGALGADEETQYF; DNA: TGTGCCAGCAGCTCACGGCTCAGGGGGGCGTTGGGAGCGGACGAAGAGACCCAGTACTTC
D: TRBD1; J: TRBJ1-5; size: .; V: TRBV12-3/TRBV12-4; CDR3: CASSPGQGFQPQHF; DNA: TGTGCCAGCAGTCCGGGACAGGGTTTTCAGCCCCAGCATTTT
D: .; J: TRBJ2-3; size: once; V: TRBV12-3/TRBV12-4; CDR3: CASSRVGADTQYF; DNA: TGTGCCAGTAGCAGAGTGGGAGCAGATACGCAGTATTTT
D: .; J: TRBJ1-2; size: .; V: TRBV21-1; CDR3: CASSKDGAGLNYGYTF; DNA: TGTGCCAGCAGCAAAGACGGGGCAGGTCTGAACTATGGCTACACCTTC
D: .; J: TRBJ1-6; size: .; V: TRBV15; CDR3: CATSRDPNNSPLHF; DNA: TGTGCCACCAGCAGAGATCCCAACAATTCACCCCTCCACTTT
D: .; J: TRBJ2-6; size: .; V: TRBV12-3/TRBV12-4; CDR3: CASSLHNSGANVLTF; DNA: TGTGCCAGCAGTCTACATAACTCTGGGGCCAACGTCCTGACTTTC